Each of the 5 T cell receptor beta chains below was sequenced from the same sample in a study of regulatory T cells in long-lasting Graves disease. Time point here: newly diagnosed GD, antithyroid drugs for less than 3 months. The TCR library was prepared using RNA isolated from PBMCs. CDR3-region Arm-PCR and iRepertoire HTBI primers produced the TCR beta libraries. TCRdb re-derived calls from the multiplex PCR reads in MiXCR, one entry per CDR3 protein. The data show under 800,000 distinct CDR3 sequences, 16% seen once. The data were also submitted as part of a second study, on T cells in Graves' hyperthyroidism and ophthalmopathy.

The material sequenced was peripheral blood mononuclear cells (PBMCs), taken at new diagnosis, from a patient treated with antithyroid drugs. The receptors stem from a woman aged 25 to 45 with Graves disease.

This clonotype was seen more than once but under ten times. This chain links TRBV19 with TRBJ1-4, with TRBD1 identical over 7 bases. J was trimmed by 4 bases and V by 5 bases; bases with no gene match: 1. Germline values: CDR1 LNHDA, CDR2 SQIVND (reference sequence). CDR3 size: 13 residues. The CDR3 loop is CASSRQGNEKLFF. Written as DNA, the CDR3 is TGTGCCAGTAGTCGACAGGGTAATGAAAAACTGTTTTTT. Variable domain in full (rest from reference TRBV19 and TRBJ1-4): DGGITQSPKYLFRKEGQNVTLSCEQNLNHDAMYWYRQDPGQGLRLIYYSQIVNDFQKGDIAEGYSVSREKKESFPLTVTSAQKNPTAFYLCASSRQGNEKLFFGSGTQLSVL.

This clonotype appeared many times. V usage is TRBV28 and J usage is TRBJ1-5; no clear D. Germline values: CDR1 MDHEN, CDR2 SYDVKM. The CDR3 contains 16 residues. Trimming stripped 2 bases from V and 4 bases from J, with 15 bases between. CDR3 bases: TGTGCCAGCAGTTTAAGGTGGCGGGGAAATAATCAGCCCCAGCATTTT. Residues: CASSLRWRGNNQPQHF.

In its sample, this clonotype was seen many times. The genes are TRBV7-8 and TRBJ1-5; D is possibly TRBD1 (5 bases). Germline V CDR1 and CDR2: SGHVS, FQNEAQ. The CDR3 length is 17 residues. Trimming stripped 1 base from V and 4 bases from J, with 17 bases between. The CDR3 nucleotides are TGTGCCAGCAGCTTAGGGGGGGTGACGGAGACGAATCAGCCCCAGCATTTT. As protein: CASSLGGVTETNQPQHF.

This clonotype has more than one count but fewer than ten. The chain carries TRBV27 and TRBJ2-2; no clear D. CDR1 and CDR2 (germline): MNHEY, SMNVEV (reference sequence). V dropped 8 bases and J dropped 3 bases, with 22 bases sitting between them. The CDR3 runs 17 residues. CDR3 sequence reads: CASSTFVTSYYTGELFF. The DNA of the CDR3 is TGTGCCAGCTCGACCTTCGTCACATCTTACTACACCGGGGAGCTGTTTTTT.

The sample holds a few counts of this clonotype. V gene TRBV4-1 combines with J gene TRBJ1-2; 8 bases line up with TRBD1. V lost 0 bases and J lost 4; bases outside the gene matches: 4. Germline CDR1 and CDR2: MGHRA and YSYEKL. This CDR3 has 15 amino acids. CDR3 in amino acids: CASSQDWQGAYGYTF. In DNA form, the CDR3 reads TGCGCCAGCAGCCAAGATTGGCAGGGGGCCTATGGCTACACCTTC.